The present T cell receptor beta chain was sequenced within a study of T-cell memory formation after mild COVID-19. The germline gives CDR1 SEHNR, CDR2 FQNEAQ (reference sequence). V dropped 4 bases and J dropped 11; count of bases not matched to a gene: 12. The CDR3 has 14 residues. TCRdb fed the 5' RACE reads into MiXCR, producing one record per CDR3 protein. The data hold hundreds of thousands of distinct CDR3 sequences, with roughly 18% observed a single time. This clonotype was counted a few times. As yet, its antigen is unknown. Study conclusions and caveats: Contracting CD4+ clones lay largely in CM and EM, with CD8+ ones residing in EMRA. A second wave expanding day 15 to 37 was CD4+-biased; contracting clones were balanced. For second-wave clones that peaked at day 37, SARS-CoV-2 specificity went unverified. Some clones that responded turned up in pre-infection memory, which suggests that cross-reactive memory joined in.

The sequence derives from an adult woman who had mild COVID-19 (a few samples of this study predate the infection). Cell type and time point are not known. The sample was PBMCs or a T cell subset sorted from them (not recorded which). This chain uses TRBV7-9 with TRBJ1-1; 8 bases map to TRBD1. CDR3 sequence reads: CASSSPGDRSMAFF. In DNA form, the CDR3 reads TGTGCCAGCAGCTCCCCTGGGGACAGGAGCATGGCTTTCTTT.